The text below deals with one T cell receptor beta chain. There are 15 residues in the CDR3. Germline V gene lookup returns CDR1 MDHEN and CDR2 SYDVKM. J lost 1 base, V lost 8 bases, and 10 bases had no gene match. These data belong to a study of STAT5B mutations in CD4+ large granular lymphocyte leukemia. For the study at large: Among healthy controls, a particular HLA allele went with more CDR3 'QG' motifs.

Produced via immunoSEQ multiplex PCR; TCRdb's table is partial and in-frame only. Of around 47,000 clones listed, 65% to 85% were seen once; the top ten hold about 0.33%. The sample taken for sequencing was CD4+ T cells from blood buffy coats. The clonotype comes from a human donor in good health. V usage is TRBV28 and J usage is TRBJ1-2, with TRBD1 matching over 7 bases. In nucleotides, the CDR3 is TGTGCCAGCGAAGGCGGGACAGTTATTAACTATGGCTACACCTTC. It codes for CASEGGTVINYGYTF.